Listed below are T cell receptor beta chains from one sample, sequenced in a study of T cells in Graves' hyperthyroidism and ophthalmopathy. MiXCR, applied by TCRdb to the multiplex PCR reads, yields one record per CDR3 protein. The sample lists hundreds of thousands of distinct CDR3 sequences; 14% to 15% were seen once. Sequencing input: blood. Every receptor here comes from a man between 18 and 35 years old with Graves' ophthalmopathy. Each CDR3 is given with its conserved first and last residue. The order of the fields is CDR3 length, V gene, clone size, J gene, D gene, CDR3 protein, CDR3 DNA. A D gene is named only where the DNA matches it firmly. Expanded clones get a size class; other rows say once, few or many, or leave the size out.

cdr3_length: 13
v_call: TRBV10-3
clone_size: NA
j_call: TRBJ2-3
d_call: TRBD2
cdr3_aa: CAITGTSGDTQYF
cdr3_nt: TGTGCCATCACTGGGACTAGCGGAGATACGCAGTATTTT

cdr3_length: 15
v_call: TRBV15
clone_size: few
j_call: TRBJ2-7
d_call: NA
cdr3_aa: CATSRPGTASYEQYF
cdr3_nt: TGTGCCACCAGCAGACCTGGGACGGCCTCCTACGAGCAGTACTTC

cdr3_length: 13
v_call: TRBV30
clone_size: many
j_call: TRBJ2-7
d_call: NA
cdr3_aa: CAWSHVGLYEQYF
cdr3_nt: TGTGCCTGGAGCCACGTAGGTCTCTACGAGCAGTACTTC

cdr3_length: 17
v_call: TRBV20-1
clone_size: many
j_call: TRBJ2-1
d_call: TRBD1
cdr3_aa: CSAATRTGTMRGNEQFF
cdr3_nt: TGCAGTGCCGCCACAAGGACAGGGACCATGAGAGGCAATGAGCAGTTCTTC

cdr3_length: 16
v_call: TRBV20-1
clone_size: many
j_call: TRBJ2-3
d_call: NA
cdr3_aa: CSARETGRGSTDTQYF
cdr3_nt: TGCAGTGCTAGAGAAACAGGGCGTGGGAGCACAGATACGCAGTATTTT

cdr3_length: 13
v_call: TRBV15
clone_size: few
j_call: TRBJ2-7
d_call: NA
cdr3_aa: CATSPYLSYEQYF
cdr3_nt: TGTGCCACCAGCCCCTATCTCTCCTACGAGCAGTACTTC

cdr3_length: 16
v_call: TRBV6-1
clone_size: NA
j_call: TRBJ1-5
d_call: TRBD1
cdr3_aa: CASSYWDRGSNQPQHF
cdr3_nt: TGTGCCAGCAGTTATTGGGACAGGGGATCCAATCAGCCCCAGCATTTT

cdr3_length: 14
v_call: TRBV11-3
clone_size: NA
j_call: TRBJ2-2
d_call: TRBD1
cdr3_aa: CASSQTGVTGELFF
cdr3_nt: TGTGCCAGCAGCCAGACAGGGGTTACCGGGGAGCTGTTTTTT

cdr3_length: 16
v_call: TRBV24-1
clone_size: many
j_call: TRBJ2-7
d_call: TRBD1
cdr3_aa: CATSDYSWDRGYEQYF
cdr3_nt: TGTGCCACCAGTGATTATTCATGGGACAGGGGTTACGAGCAGTACTTC

cdr3_length: 14
v_call: TRBV20-1
clone_size: many
j_call: TRBJ2-1
d_call: NA
cdr3_aa: CSARVPRDTIEQFF
cdr3_nt: TGCAGTGCTAGGGTCCCGCGGGATACTATCGAGCAGTTCTTC

cdr3_length: 18
v_call: TRBV4-1
clone_size: few
j_call: TRBJ1-5
d_call: TRBD1
cdr3_aa: CASSQDGTGGFRDQPQHF
cdr3_nt: TGCGCCAGCAGCCAAGACGGGACAGGGGGGTTCAGGGATCAGCCCCAGCATTTT

cdr3_length: 15
v_call: TRBV2
clone_size: NA
j_call: TRBJ2-3
d_call: NA
cdr3_aa: CASSSRAASTNTQYF
cdr3_nt: TGTGCCAGCAGTTCTAGGGCGGCTAGCACGAATACGCAGTATTTT

cdr3_length: 16
v_call: TRBV12-3/TRBV12-4
clone_size: NA
j_call: TRBJ1-2
d_call: NA
cdr3_aa: CASSLSLRRQRDGYTF
cdr3_nt: TGTGCCAGCAGTTTATCACTACGGCGGCAACGGGACGGCTACACCTTC

cdr3_length: 16
v_call: TRBV18
clone_size: NA
j_call: TRBJ2-6
d_call: NA
cdr3_aa: CASAPPTSSGANVLTF
cdr3_nt: TGTGCCAGCGCCCCTCCTACCAGCTCTGGGGCCAACGTCCTGACTTTC

cdr3_length: 13
v_call: TRBV29-1
clone_size: many
j_call: TRBJ2-5
d_call: NA
cdr3_aa: CSVEFTGWETQYF
cdr3_nt: TGCAGCGTTGAATTTACGGGTTGGGAGACCCAGTACTTC

cdr3_length: 13
v_call: TRBV6-1
clone_size: many
j_call: TRBJ2-3
d_call: NA
cdr3_aa: CASSRELSDTQYF
cdr3_nt: TGTGCCAGCAGTAGGGAGTTATCAGATACGCAGTATTTT

cdr3_length: 16
v_call: TRBV24-1
clone_size: NA
j_call: TRBJ2-7
d_call: TRBD1
cdr3_aa: CATSDSYGQGLDEQYF
cdr3_nt: TGTGCCACCAGTGATTCGTACGGACAGGGTTTGGACGAGCAGTACTTC

cdr3_length: 14
v_call: TRBV14
clone_size: NA
j_call: TRBJ2-2
d_call: TRBD1
cdr3_aa: CASRDGQGTGELFF
cdr3_nt: TGTGCCAGCAGAGATGGACAGGGGACCGGGGAGCTGTTTTTT

cdr3_length: 15
v_call: TRBV29-1
clone_size: many
j_call: TRBJ1-2
d_call: TRBD1
cdr3_aa: CSASTGTGSIYGYTF
cdr3_nt: TGCAGCGCATCCACCGGGACAGGGAGCATCTATGGCTACACCTTC

cdr3_length: 15
v_call: TRBV12-3/TRBV12-4
clone_size: many
j_call: TRBJ2-6
d_call: TRBD2
cdr3_aa: CASTTGGTGANVLTF
cdr3_nt: TGTGCCAGCACTACGGGAGGGACTGGGGCCAACGTCCTGACTTTC

cdr3_length: 14
v_call: TRBV19
clone_size: many
j_call: TRBJ2-1
d_call: NA
cdr3_aa: CASSMAGLFGEQFF
cdr3_nt: TGTGCCAGTAGTATGGCCGGGTTGTTCGGTGAGCAGTTCTTC

cdr3_length: 16
v_call: TRBV7-9
clone_size: many
j_call: TRBJ1-1
d_call: NA
cdr3_aa: CASDKLRNTGNTEAFF
cdr3_nt: TGTGCCTCCGATAAGCTTCGGAACACAGGGAACACTGAAGCTTTCTTT

cdr3_length: 15
v_call: TRBV18
clone_size: many
j_call: TRBJ2-7
d_call: NA
cdr3_aa: CASSPSGIRSYEQYF
cdr3_nt: TGTGCCAGCTCACCTTCCGGCATTCGCTCCTACGAGCAGTACTTC

cdr3_length: 11
v_call: TRBV11-3
clone_size: many
j_call: TRBJ2-3
d_call: NA
cdr3_aa: CASSLEGTQYF
cdr3_nt: TGTGCCAGCAGCTTAGAAGGGACGCAGTATTTT

cdr3_length: 16
v_call: TRBV10-1
clone_size: NA
j_call: TRBJ2-3
d_call: TRBD1
cdr3_aa: CASSDPGQGATDTQYF
cdr3_nt: TGCGCCAGCAGTGACCCGGGACAGGGAGCCACAGATACGCAGTATTTT

cdr3_length: 13
v_call: TRBV12-3/TRBV12-4
clone_size: NA
j_call: TRBJ2-1
d_call: NA
cdr3_aa: CASSLAPGGQRFF
cdr3_nt: TGTGCCAGCAGTTTAGCCCCAGGGGGGCAGCGGTTCTTC

cdr3_length: 14
v_call: TRBV20-1
clone_size: many
j_call: TRBJ1-2
d_call: NA
cdr3_aa: CSAREGVDLAGYTF
cdr3_nt: TGCAGTGCTAGAGAGGGGGTGGATCTGGCTGGCTACACCTTC

cdr3_length: 15
v_call: TRBV10-3
clone_size: NA
j_call: TRBJ1-4
d_call: NA
cdr3_aa: CAISEGAATNEKLFF
cdr3_nt: TGTGCCATCAGTGAGGGGGCTGCAACTAATGAAAAACTGTTTTTT

cdr3_length: 15
v_call: TRBV3-1
clone_size: many
j_call: TRBJ2-7
d_call: NA
cdr3_aa: CASSQGEQFTYEQYF
cdr3_nt: TGTGCCAGCAGCCAAGGCGAGCAGTTCACCTACGAGCAGTACTTC

cdr3_length: 15
v_call: TRBV2
clone_size: few
j_call: TRBJ2-1
d_call: NA
cdr3_aa: CASSESGYSYNGQFF
cdr3_nt: TGTGCCAGCAGTGAATCTGGCTACTCCTACAATGGGCAGTTCTTC

cdr3_length: 17
v_call: TRBV4-2
clone_size: NA
j_call: TRBJ1-5
d_call: NA
cdr3_aa: CASSQDLPGYSNQPQHF
cdr3_nt: TGTGCCAGCAGCCAAGATTTGCCAGGTTATAGCAATCAGCCCCAGCATTTT

cdr3_length: 15
v_call: TRBV27
clone_size: few
j_call: TRBJ1-5
d_call: NA
cdr3_aa: CASSPGQLWYLPQHF
cdr3_nt: TGTGCCAGCAGTCCGGGACAACTCTGGTATCTCCCCCAGCATTTT

cdr3_length: 14
v_call: TRBV5-1
clone_size: NA
j_call: TRBJ2-5
d_call: TRBD2
cdr3_aa: CASSAGLVQETQYF
cdr3_nt: TGCGCCAGCAGCGCGGGACTAGTTCAAGAGACCCAGTACTTC

cdr3_length: 14
v_call: TRBV14
clone_size: NA
j_call: TRBJ2-7
d_call: NA
cdr3_aa: CASSQGRTFYEQYF
cdr3_nt: TGTGCCAGCAGCCAGGGCAGGACTTTCTACGAGCAGTACTTC

cdr3_length: 15
v_call: TRBV10-2
clone_size: NA
j_call: TRBJ2-1
d_call: TRBD1
cdr3_aa: CASSGPGQGLWEQFF
cdr3_nt: TGCGCCAGCAGCGGACCGGGACAGGGATTATGGGAGCAGTTCTTC

cdr3_length: 13
v_call: TRBV29-1
clone_size: NA
j_call: TRBJ2-5
d_call: NA
cdr3_aa: CSVESRRVETQYF
cdr3_nt: TGCAGCGTTGAATCTCGTCGGGTGGAGACCCAGTACTTC

cdr3_length: 17
v_call: TRBV7-9
clone_size: many
j_call: TRBJ2-7
d_call: NA
cdr3_aa: CASSLGVRLAEKMEQYF
cdr3_nt: TGTGCCAGCAGCTTAGGCGTCAGGCTAGCTGAAAAAATGGAGCAGTACTTC

cdr3_length: 14
v_call: TRBV7-8
clone_size: many
j_call: TRBJ2-7
d_call: NA
cdr3_aa: CASSPKRITYEQYF
cdr3_nt: TGTGCCAGCAGCCCAAAGCGTATAACCTACGAGCAGTACTTC

cdr3_length: 15
v_call: TRBV2
clone_size: many
j_call: TRBJ2-3
d_call: TRBD2
cdr3_aa: CASSDSGRSTDTQYF
cdr3_nt: TGTGCCAGCAGTGATAGCGGGAGGAGCACAGATACGCAGTATTTT

cdr3_length: 16
v_call: TRBV19
clone_size: many
j_call: TRBJ2-5
d_call: NA
cdr3_aa: CASSTAPEAGQETQYF
cdr3_nt: TGTGCCAGTAGTACGGCCCCTGAGGCGGGGCAAGAGACCCAGTACTTC

cdr3_length: 14
v_call: TRBV5-1
clone_size: few
j_call: TRBJ1-4
d_call: NA
cdr3_aa: CASSLGVTTEKLFF
cdr3_nt: TGCGCCAGCAGCTTGGGCGTAACTACTGAAAAACTGTTTTTT

cdr3_length: 11
v_call: TRBV6-2/TRBV6-3
clone_size: NA
j_call: TRBJ2-5
d_call: NA
cdr3_aa: CASGHGGTQYF
cdr3_nt: TGTGCCAGCGGCCACGGTGGGACCCAGTACTTC

cdr3_length: 11
v_call: TRBV14
clone_size: many
j_call: TRBJ2-5
d_call: NA
cdr3_aa: CASSQGKTQYF
cdr3_nt: TGTGCCAGCAGCCAAGGGAAGACCCAGTACTTC

cdr3_length: 13
v_call: TRBV4-1
clone_size: NA
j_call: TRBJ2-7
d_call: TRBD1
cdr3_aa: CASSGRDRYEQYF
cdr3_nt: TGCGCCAGCAGCGGACGGGACAGGTACGAGCAGTACTTC

cdr3_length: 18
v_call: TRBV11-3
clone_size: many
j_call: TRBJ2-3
d_call: NA
cdr3_aa: CASSLDQGSFGGTDTQYF
cdr3_nt: TGTGCCAGCAGCTTAGATCAGGGGTCCTTTGGTGGAACAGATACGCAGTATTTT

cdr3_length: 16
v_call: TRBV7-9
clone_size: many
j_call: TRBJ2-2
d_call: TRBD1
cdr3_aa: CASSEVVTGGTGELFF
cdr3_nt: TGTGCCAGCAGCGAAGTCGTGACAGGGGGTACCGGGGAGCTGTTTTTT

cdr3_length: 14
v_call: TRBV24-1
clone_size: NA
j_call: TRBJ2-5
d_call: NA
cdr3_aa: CATSDRTLRGTQYF
cdr3_nt: TGTGCCACCAGTGATCGGACACTAAGGGGGACCCAGTACTTC

cdr3_length: 14
v_call: TRBV2
clone_size: many
j_call: TRBJ1-1
d_call: TRBD1
cdr3_aa: CASGRGKLKAEAFF
cdr3_nt: TGTGCCAGCGGCAGGGGGAAACTCAAGGCTGAAGCTTTCTTT

cdr3_length: 15
v_call: TRBV14
clone_size: few
j_call: TRBJ1-1
d_call: NA
cdr3_aa: CASSQDERGQTEAFF
cdr3_nt: TGTGCCAGCAGCCAAGACGAGCGGGGGCAGACTGAAGCTTTCTTT

cdr3_length: 14
v_call: TRBV13
clone_size: NA
j_call: TRBJ1-2
d_call: NA
cdr3_aa: CASSLGSRSYGYTF
cdr3_nt: TGTGCCAGCAGCTTGGGTTCACGGAGCTATGGCTACACCTTC

cdr3_length: 15
v_call: TRBV7-3
clone_size: NA
j_call: TRBJ1-2
d_call: TRBD1
cdr3_aa: CASSQDDRVNYGYTF
cdr3_nt: TGCGCCAGCAGCCAGGACGACAGGGTTAACTATGGCTACACCTTC

cdr3_length: 16
v_call: TRBV20-1
clone_size: many
j_call: TRBJ2-1
d_call: TRBD1
cdr3_aa: CSAREDEGQAYNEQFF
cdr3_nt: TGCAGTGCTAGAGAGGACGAGGGACAGGCCTACAATGAGCAGTTCTTC

cdr3_length: 14
v_call: TRBV13
clone_size: many
j_call: TRBJ1-3
d_call: NA
cdr3_aa: CASSLRPDGNTIYF
cdr3_nt: TGTGCCAGCAGCTTAAGGCCAGACGGAAACACCATATATTTT

cdr3_length: 16
v_call: TRBV5-1
clone_size: few
j_call: TRBJ2-1
d_call: TRBD2
cdr3_aa: CASRPLPGLASNEQFF
cdr3_nt: TGCGCCAGCAGACCACTACCGGGACTAGCCAGCAATGAGCAGTTCTTC

cdr3_length: 15
v_call: TRBV19
clone_size: NA
j_call: TRBJ1-2
d_call: TRBD1
cdr3_aa: CASSSRDRGREGYTF
cdr3_nt: TGTGCCAGTAGTTCCCGGGACAGGGGGCGGGAAGGCTACACCTTC